Listed below are T cell receptor beta chains from one sample, sequenced in a study of blood T cells in healthy people across ages. Each CDR3 protein is one row after TCRdb ran MiXCR on the 5' RACE reads. The table records 980,000 or so distinct CDR3 sequences, around 46% of them present only once. Material: blood. The receptors come from a man under 40 in good health. CDR3s leave out the opening cysteine and the closing phenylalanine or tryptophan. Fields, in order: CDR3 length, V gene, J gene, clone size, CDR3 protein. A row's size may be missing; if present it is once, few, many or a size class.

11	TRBV29-1	TRBJ2-3	few	SGQAESTDTQY
13	TRBV9	TRBJ2-3	-	ASSPSAVSTDTQY
12	TRBV20-1	TRBJ2-7	few	SARAPGGSYEQY
12	TRBV27	TRBJ2-5	-	ASRTSTGSETQY
16	TRBV15	TRBJ2-3	-	VTSRESRGWTSTDTQY
11	TRBV6-1	TRBJ2-3	few	ASMGGVPDTQY
11	TRBV25-1	TRBJ1-2	-	ATASSSNYGYT
10	TRBV28	TRBJ2-1	-	ASMWGGYEQF
13	TRBV3-1	TRBJ1-6	-	ASSQRDRNNSPLH
15	TRBV20-1	TRBJ2-3	few	SARVVLGGMSTDTQY
11	TRBV3-1	TRBJ2-1	-	ASEGAPYKEQF
12	TRBV28	TRBJ1-5	many	ASSLDVSNQPQH
12	TRBV12-3/TRBV12-4	TRBJ2-7	many	ASSFQGASYEQY
13	TRBV7-6	TRBJ2-3	-	ASSLAPNPADTQY
12	TRBV2	TRBJ2-5	-	ASSAGSLHNEQY
12	TRBV7-9	TRBJ1-2	-	ASSLPRQGYGYT
16	TRBV20-1	TRBJ2-2	-	SARDPRTSGGNTGELF
9	TRBV20-1	TRBJ1-5	once	SARDGQPQH
13	TRBV27	TRBJ1-2	-	ASNDPRGGNYGYT
13	TRBV7-2	TRBJ2-5	-	ASSLGTGVWETLY
13	TRBV7-3	TRBJ1-2	-	ASSFEQGDRYGYT
14	TRBV6-1	TRBJ2-3	-	ASSDRGGASADTQY
12	TRBV10-3	TRBJ2-1	-	AINAGLGYNEQF
13	TRBV4-3	TRBJ2-7	many	ASSLFFGTSDEQY
12	TRBV4-3	TRBJ1-6	-	ASSRDRYNSPLH
13	TRBV4-2	TRBJ1-2	-	ASSQDHRDRYGYT
13	TRBV7-9	TRBJ1-5	-	ASSPGGAPNQPQH
14	TRBV6-4	TRBJ2-1	-	ASSETPGQTYNEQF
10	TRBV29-1	TRBJ2-1	-	SAGLAGYFEF
16	TRBV2	TRBJ1-6	-	ASSEERAGSSYNSPLH
13	TRBV10-3	TRBJ1-4	-	AISDPTGTSEKLF
12	TRBV5-5	TRBJ2-5	few	ASSLQPSGETQY
13	TRBV2	TRBJ1-2	-	ACIPVDRRDHGYT
11	TRBV7-2	TRBJ1-1	-	ASSSNRGYVAF
12	TRBV27	TRBJ2-1	-	ASRSGTAYNEQF
11	TRBV4-3	TRBJ1-6	-	ASSQDRGRPLH
12	TRBV24-1	TRBJ2-3	few	ATSDFRGSDTQY
12	TRBV9	TRBJ1-2	-	ASSVQAFTDGYT
11	TRBV7-9	TRBJ1-2	-	ASSLVLDYGYT